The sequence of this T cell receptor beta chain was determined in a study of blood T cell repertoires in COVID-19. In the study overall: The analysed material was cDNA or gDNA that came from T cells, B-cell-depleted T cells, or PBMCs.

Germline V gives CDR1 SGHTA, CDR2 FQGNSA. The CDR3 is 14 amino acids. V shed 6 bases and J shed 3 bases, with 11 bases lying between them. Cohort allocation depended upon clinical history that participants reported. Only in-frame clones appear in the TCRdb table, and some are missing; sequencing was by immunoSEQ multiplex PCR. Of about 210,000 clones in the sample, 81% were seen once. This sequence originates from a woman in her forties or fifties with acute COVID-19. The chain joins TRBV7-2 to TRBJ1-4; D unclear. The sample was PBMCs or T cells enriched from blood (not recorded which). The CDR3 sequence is CASSSSGPNEKLFF. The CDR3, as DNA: TGTGCCAGCAGTTCCTCCGGTCCTAATGAAAAACTGTTTTTT.